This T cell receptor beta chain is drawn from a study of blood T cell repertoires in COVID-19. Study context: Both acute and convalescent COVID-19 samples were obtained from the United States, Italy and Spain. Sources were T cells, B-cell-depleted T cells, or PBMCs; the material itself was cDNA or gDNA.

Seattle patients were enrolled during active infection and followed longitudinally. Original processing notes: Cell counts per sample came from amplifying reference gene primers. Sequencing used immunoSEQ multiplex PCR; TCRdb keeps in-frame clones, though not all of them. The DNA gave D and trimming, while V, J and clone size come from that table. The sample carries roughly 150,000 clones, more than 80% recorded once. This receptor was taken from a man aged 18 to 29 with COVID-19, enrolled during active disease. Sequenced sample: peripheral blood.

The CDR3 region has the DNA TGTGCCATCAGTGCCCCGGGACTAGCGGGAGAGGGATTTGGCACAGATACGCAGTATTTT. Translating gives CAISAPGLAGEGFGTDTQYF. The chain carries TRBV10-3 and TRBJ2-3; 14 bases fit TRBD2. CDR1 and CDR2 from the germline V gene are ENHRY and SYGVKD. CDR3 length: 20 amino acids. J lost 1 base, V lost 4 bases, and 13 bases had no gene match.